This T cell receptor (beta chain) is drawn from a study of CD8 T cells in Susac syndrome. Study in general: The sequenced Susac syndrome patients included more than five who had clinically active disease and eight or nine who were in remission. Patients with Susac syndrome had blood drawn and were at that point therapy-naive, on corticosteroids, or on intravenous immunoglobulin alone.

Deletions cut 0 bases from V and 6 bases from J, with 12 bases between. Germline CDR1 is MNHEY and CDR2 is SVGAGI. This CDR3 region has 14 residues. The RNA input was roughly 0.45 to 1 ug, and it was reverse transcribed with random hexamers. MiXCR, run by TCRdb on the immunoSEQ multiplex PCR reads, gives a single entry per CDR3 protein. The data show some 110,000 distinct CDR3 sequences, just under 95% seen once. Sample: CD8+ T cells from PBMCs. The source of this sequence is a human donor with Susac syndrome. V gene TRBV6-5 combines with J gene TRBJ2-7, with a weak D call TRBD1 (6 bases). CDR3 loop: CASSYSTSGAEQYF. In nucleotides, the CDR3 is TGTGCCAGCAGTTACTCGACATCAGGGGCCGAGCAGTACTTC.